These 9 T cell receptor beta chains originate from one sample sequenced in a study of identical twins. TCRdb called the 5' RACE reads again in MiXCR, with one record for every CDR3 protein. The table has hundreds of thousands of distinct CDR3 sequences, around 6.8% seen once. This same sample was also taken into another study, of yellow fever vaccine responses in identical twins.

Sequencing used memory (CD45RO+) T cells sorted from blood. The receptors stem from a woman between 18 and 30 years old in good health.

This clonotype was found many times. The chain employs TRBV20-1 and TRBJ2-5; D uncertain. With 0 bases removed from V and 9 bases from J, the gap between germline ends came to 8 bases. Per germline, CDR1 DFQATT and CDR2 SNEGSKA (reference sequence). This CDR3 spans 11 amino acids. CDR3 nucleotides: TGCAGTGCTAGAGATCTGACCGCCCAGTACTTC. Its protein is CSARDLTAQYF.

The chain couples TRBV6-1 to TRBJ1-5, with TRBD1 identical over 8 bases. Germline V gene lookup returns CDR1 MNHNS and CDR2 SASEGT. The CDR3 runs 15 residues. V lost 6 bases to trimming and J lost 6 bases; unmatched junction nucleotides: 10. As DNA, the CDR3 is TGTGCCAGCAGGTCCACAGGGGGGCTCAGTCAGCCCCAGCATTTT. It specifies CASRSTGGLSQPQHF.

Many counts were recorded for this clonotype. The chain employs TRBV20-1 and TRBJ2-1, with a possible D match to TRBD1 (5 bases). Germline V CDR1 and CDR2: DFQATT, SNEGSKA (reference sequence). V was shortened by 0 bases and J by 5 bases, with 17 bases between the two germline ends. There are 16 residues in the CDR3. The CDR3 DNA follows: TGCAGTGCTAGAGATCAGGGCAGGTTGACGAACAATGAGCAGTTCTTC. This sequence encodes CSARDQGRLTNNEQFF.

At least ten counts were recorded for this clonotype. The chain carries TRBV15 and TRBJ1-4; 7 bases are a match to TRBD1. The germline gives CDR1 LNHNV, CDR2 YYDKDF (reference sequence). With 3 bases clipped from V and 6 bases from J, the junction kept 7 bases outside the gene matches. The CDR3 has 15 residues. The DNA for the CDR3 is TGTGCCACCAGCAGCCAGCGAGGGGGCGATGAAAAACTGTTTTTT. Translation: CATSSQRGGDEKLFF.

This clonotype was counted between two and nine times. V gene TRBV6-2 or TRBV6-3 combines with J gene TRBJ1-5; the D gene is possibly TRBD1 (5 bases). Per the germline V gene, CDR1 is MNHEY and CDR2 is SVGEGT. V was cut by 2 bases and J by 4 bases, with 12 bases left in between. The CDR3 runs 15 residues. This CDR3 reads CASSYGTVVNQPQHF. As DNA, the CDR3 is TGTGCCAGCAGTTACGGGACGGTAGTAAATCAGCCCCAGCATTTT.

The J gene is TRBJ2-7, the V gene TRBV2, with D possibly TRBD1 on 6 matching bases. V was pared by 6 bases and J by 3 bases, with 24 bases between. There are 17 residues in the CDR3. Germline CDR1 SNHLY, CDR2 FYNNEI. As DNA, the CDR3 is TGTGCCAGCAGCCCGACTTCAGGGGACCCCCGCTTCTACGAGCAGTACTTC. It encodes CASSPTSGDPRFYEQYF.

This clonotype was recorded many times. V usage is TRBV7-3 and J usage is TRBJ2-1; no firm D call. Trimming removed 1 base from V and 5 bases from J, with 6 bases in between. The CDR3 length is 13 residues. The germline V gene has CDR1 SGHTA and CDR2 FQGTGA. The CDR3 loop reads CASSLSRNNEQFF. The CDR3 nucleotides are TGTGCCAGCAGCTTAAGTCGAAACAATGAGCAGTTCTTC.

The genes are TRBV6-1 and TRBJ2-6; no reliable D call. V dropped 2 bases and J dropped 2 bases, with 4 bases sitting between them. Germline V CDR1 and CDR2: MNHNS, SASEGT. The CDR3 extends over 14 amino acids. The CDR3 coding sequence is TGTGCCAGCAGTGAACTAGCTGGGGCCAACGTCCTGACTTTC. Its protein is CASSELAGANVLTF.

This clonotype occurred many times. This chain links TRBV12-3 or TRBV12-4 with TRBJ2-3, with 9 bases lining up with TRBD2. With V trimmed by 6 bases and J by 0 bases, 4 bases remained unmatched. The CDR3 spans 15 residues. The CDR3 nucleotides are TGTGCCAGCAGGAGCGGGGGGTTTAGCACAGATACGCAGTATTTT. Protein product: CASRSGGFSTDTQYF.